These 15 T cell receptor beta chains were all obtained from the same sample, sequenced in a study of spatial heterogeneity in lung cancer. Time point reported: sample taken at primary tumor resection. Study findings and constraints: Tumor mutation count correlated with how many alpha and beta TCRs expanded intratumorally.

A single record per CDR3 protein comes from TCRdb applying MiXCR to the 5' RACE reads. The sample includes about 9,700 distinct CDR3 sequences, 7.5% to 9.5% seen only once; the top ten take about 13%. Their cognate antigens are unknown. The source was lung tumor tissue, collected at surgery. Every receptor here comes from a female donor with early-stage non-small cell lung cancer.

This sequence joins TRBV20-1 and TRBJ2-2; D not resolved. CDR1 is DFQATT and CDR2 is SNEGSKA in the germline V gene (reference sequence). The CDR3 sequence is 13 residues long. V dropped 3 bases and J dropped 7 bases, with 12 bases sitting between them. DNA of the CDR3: TGCAGTGCTAGCCGGGCCCGTATCGGGGAGCTGTTTTTT. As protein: CSASRARIGELFF.

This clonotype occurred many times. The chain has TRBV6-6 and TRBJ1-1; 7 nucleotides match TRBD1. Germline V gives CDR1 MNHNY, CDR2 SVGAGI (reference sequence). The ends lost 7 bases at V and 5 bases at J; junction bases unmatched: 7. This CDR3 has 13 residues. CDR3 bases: TGTGCCAGCACTACAACAGGGGTGACTGAAGCTTTCTTT. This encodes CASTTTGVTEAFF.

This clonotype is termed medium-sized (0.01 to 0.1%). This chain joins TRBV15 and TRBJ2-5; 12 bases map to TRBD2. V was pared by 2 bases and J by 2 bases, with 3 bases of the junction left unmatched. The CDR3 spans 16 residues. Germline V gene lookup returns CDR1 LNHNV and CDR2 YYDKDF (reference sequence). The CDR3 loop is CATSRRLAGAQETQYF. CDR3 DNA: TGTGCCACCAGCAGAAGACTAGCGGGGGCTCAAGAGACCCAGTACTTC.

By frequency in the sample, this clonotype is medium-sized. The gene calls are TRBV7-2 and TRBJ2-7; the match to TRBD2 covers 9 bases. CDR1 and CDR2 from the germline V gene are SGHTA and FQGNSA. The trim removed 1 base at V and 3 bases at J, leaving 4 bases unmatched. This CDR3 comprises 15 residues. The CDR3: CASSLDPSGVYEQYF. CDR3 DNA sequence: TGTGCCAGCAGCTTAGATCCTAGCGGGGTCTACGAGCAGTACTTC. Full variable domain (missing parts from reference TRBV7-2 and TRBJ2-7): GAGVSQSPSNKVTEKGKDVELRCDPISGHTALYWYRQSLGQGLEFLIYFQGNSAPDKSGLPSDRFSAERTGGSVSTLTIQRTQQEDSAVYLCASSLDPSGVYEQYFGPGTRLTVT.

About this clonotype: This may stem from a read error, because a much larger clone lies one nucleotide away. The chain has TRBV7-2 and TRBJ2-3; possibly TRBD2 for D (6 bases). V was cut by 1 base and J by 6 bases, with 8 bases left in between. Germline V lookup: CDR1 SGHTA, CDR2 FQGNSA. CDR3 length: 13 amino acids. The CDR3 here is CASSLEGLDTQYF. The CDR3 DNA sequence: TGTGCCAGCAGCTTAGAGGGACTTGATACGCAGTATTTT.

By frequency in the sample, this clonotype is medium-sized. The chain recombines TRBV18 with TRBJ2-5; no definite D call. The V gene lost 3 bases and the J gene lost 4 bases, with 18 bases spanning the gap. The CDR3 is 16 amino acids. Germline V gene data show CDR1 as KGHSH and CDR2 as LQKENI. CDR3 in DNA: TGTGCCAGCTCACCGAACCTCGCCGGGTCCGGAGAGACCCAGTACTTC. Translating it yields CASSPNLAGSGETQYF.

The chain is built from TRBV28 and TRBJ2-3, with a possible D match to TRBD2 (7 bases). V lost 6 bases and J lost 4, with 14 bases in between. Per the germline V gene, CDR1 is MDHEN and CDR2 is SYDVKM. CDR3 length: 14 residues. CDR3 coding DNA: TGTGCCAGCAGAGAAGGGGGGGCATCAGATACGCAGTATTTT. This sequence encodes CASREGGASDTQYF.

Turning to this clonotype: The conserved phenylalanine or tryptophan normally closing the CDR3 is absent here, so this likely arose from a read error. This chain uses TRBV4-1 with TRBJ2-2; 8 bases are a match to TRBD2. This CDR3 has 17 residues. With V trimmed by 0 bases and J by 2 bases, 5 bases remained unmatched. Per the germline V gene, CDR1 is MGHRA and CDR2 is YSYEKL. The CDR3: CASSQDPSGGNTGELFL. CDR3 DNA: TGCGCCAGCAGCCAAGATCCCAGCGGGGGCAACACCGGGGAGCTGTTTCTT.

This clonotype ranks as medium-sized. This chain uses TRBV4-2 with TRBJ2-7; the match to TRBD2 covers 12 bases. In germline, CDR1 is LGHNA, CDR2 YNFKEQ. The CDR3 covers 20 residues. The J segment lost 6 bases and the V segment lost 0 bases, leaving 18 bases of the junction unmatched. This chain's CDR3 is CASSQDRASGGARGAAEQYF. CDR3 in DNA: TGTGCCAGCAGCCAAGATCGGGCTAGCGGGGGGGCCCGGGGCGCCGCCGAGCAGTACTTC.

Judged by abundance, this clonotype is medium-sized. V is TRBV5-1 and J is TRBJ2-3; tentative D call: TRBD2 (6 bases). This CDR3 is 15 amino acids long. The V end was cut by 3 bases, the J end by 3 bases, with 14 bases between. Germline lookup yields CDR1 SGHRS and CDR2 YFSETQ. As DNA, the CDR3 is TGCGCCAGCAGCTGGGGAGGAAGTGCGACAGATACGCAGTATTTT. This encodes CASSWGGSATDTQYF.

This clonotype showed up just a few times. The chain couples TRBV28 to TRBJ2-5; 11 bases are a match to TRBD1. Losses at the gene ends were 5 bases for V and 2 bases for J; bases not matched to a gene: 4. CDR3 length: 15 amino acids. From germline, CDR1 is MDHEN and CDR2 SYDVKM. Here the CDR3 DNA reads TGTGCCAGCAGTGGACAGGGGGCAGGGCAAGAGACCCAGTACTTC. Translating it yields CASSGQGAGQETQYF.

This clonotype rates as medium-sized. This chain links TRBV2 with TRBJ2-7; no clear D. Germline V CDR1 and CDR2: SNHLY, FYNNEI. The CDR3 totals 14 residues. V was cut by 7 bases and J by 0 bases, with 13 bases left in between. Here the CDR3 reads CASIWTQSSYEQYF. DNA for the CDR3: TGTGCCAGCATTTGGACGCAGAGCTCCTACGAGCAGTACTTC.

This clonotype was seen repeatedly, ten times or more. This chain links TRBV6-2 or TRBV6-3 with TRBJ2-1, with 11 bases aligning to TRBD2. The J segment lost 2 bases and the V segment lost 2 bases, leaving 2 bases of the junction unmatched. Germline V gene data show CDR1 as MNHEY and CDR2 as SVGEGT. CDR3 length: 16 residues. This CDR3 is CASSYALAGAYNEQFF. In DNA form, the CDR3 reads TGTGCCAGCAGTTACGCACTAGCGGGGGCCTACAATGAGCAGTTCTTC.

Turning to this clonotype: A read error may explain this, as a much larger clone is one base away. The CDR3 DNA reads as TGTGCCAGCAGCTTGGGAGACTCGAACACCGGGGAGCCGTTTTTT. This codes for CASSLGDSNTGEPFF. V and J are TRBV5-6 and TRBJ2-2; D perhaps matches TRBD2 (5 bases). From germline, CDR1 is SGHDT and CDR2 YYEEEE. The CDR3 extends over 15 amino acids.

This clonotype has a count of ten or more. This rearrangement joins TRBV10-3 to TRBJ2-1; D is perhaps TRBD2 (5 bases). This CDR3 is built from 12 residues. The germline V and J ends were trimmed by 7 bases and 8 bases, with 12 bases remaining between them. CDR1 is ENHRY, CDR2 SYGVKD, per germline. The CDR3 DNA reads TGTGCCATCAAGACCCCCGGGGATGAGCAGTTCTTC. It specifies CAIKTPGDEQFF.